Below, 9 T cell receptor beta chains from the same sample are listed, as sequenced in a study of low-dose radiotherapy and immunotherapy resistance in tumors. TRAV- and TRBV-specific primers were used for first-strand cDNA, which covered alpha and beta chains. TCRs were amplified for approximately 21 PCR cycles with a constant-region primer and V-primer adapter. Using its own MiXCR run on the reads, TCRdb lists one record per CDR3 protein. The table has 55,000 to 65,000 distinct CDR3 sequences, about 30% seen once. The time point here: before trial treatment. Source: PBMCs, taken before treatment. These receptor sequences come from a male donor with rectosigmoid adenocarcinoma.

V usage is TRBV7-9 and J usage is TRBJ2-7; D not certain. CDR3 length: 13 residues. V lost 4 bases, J lost 2 bases, and 9 bases lay in between. The V gene's germline CDR1 is SEHNR and CDR2 FQNEAQ (reference sequence). This CDR3 is CASSSPYPYEQYF. CDR3 nucleotide sequence: TGTGCCAGCAGCTCCCCCTACCCCTACGAGCAGTACTTC.

Comment on this clonotype: It is likely a read error: a sequence one base away is far more abundant. The V gene is TRBV6-2 or TRBV6-3, the J gene TRBJ2-7; possibly TRBD2 for D (5 bases). This CDR3 has 14 residues. From germline, CDR1 is MNHEY and CDR2 SVGEGT. The V and J ends lost 6 bases and 7 bases respectively, with 19 bases between them. CDR3 region: CASRMRLASNEQYF. Here the CDR3 DNA reads TGTGCCAGCAGAATGAGGCTAGCTAGCAATGAGCAGTACTTC.

This sequence joins TRBV10-2 and TRBJ2-7, with D uncertain. Between the trimmed V and J ends, which lost 2 bases and 0 bases, there was a span of 14 bases. This CDR3 region has 16 residues. Germline V gives CDR1 WSHSY, CDR2 SAAADI. The CDR3, as DNA: TGCGCCAGCAGTGAGCCCGGCCCCGTGAGCTCCTACGAGCAGTACTTC. Translating gives CASSEPGPVSSYEQYF.

This clonotype came up many times. The chain links TRBV7-2 to TRBJ2-5; D gene uncertain. Trimming stripped 2 bases from V and 1 base from J, with 11 bases between. The CDR3 consists of 15 residues. Germline V CDR1 and CDR2: SGHTA, FQGNSA. CDR3 residues: CASSLRVASQETQYF. The CDR3 DNA sequence: TGTGCCAGCAGCTTAAGGGTTGCTAGCCAAGAGACCCAGTACTTC.

At least ten counts were recorded for this clonotype. This sequence joins TRBV4-3 and TRBJ2-1, with 11 bases lining up with TRBD2. This CDR3 comprises 13 residues. Germline V gene sequence: CDR1 LGHNA, CDR2 YSLEER. Trimming cost V 1 base and J 10 bases; bases outside gene matches: 0. The CDR3 reads CASSQGLAGEQFF. In DNA, the CDR3 is TGCGCCAGCAGCCAAGGACTAGCGGGGGAGCAGTTCTTC.

This clonotype was recorded many times. This chain uses TRBV6-2 or TRBV6-3 with TRBJ1-5; D is unresolved. V was cut by 11 bases and J by 3 bases, with 17 bases left in between. CDR3 size: 14 residues. In germline, CDR1 is MNHEY, CDR2 SVGEGT. In DNA, the CDR3 is TGTGCCGCTGAGGCCGAAGAATACAATCAGCCCCAGCATTTT. Translated: CAAEAEEYNQPQHF.

The chain links TRBV7-8 to TRBJ2-5, with 7 bases aligning to TRBD2. In germline, CDR1 is SGHVS, CDR2 FQNEAQ. The CDR3 runs 13 residues. V lost 5 bases, J lost 7 bases, and 7 bases stayed unmatched. The CDR3 DNA sequence: TGTGCCAGCAGCCTCGGAGGGGAGGGGACCCAGTACTTC. Amino acids: CASSLGGEGTQYF.

This clonotype was observed at least ten times. V and J are TRBV5-1 and TRBJ2-7, with 9 bases matching TRBD1. The junction had 7 bases not matched to a gene; V was cut back by 3 bases and J by 6 bases. This CDR3 contains 14 residues. Germline-derived CDR1 and CDR2 are SGHRS and YFSETQ. The chain's CDR3 is CASSSGDRAGEQYF. Here the CDR3 DNA reads TGCGCCAGCAGCTCCGGGGACAGGGCCGGCGAGCAGTACTTC.

This clonotype has at least ten counts. The chain couples TRBV4-3 to TRBJ2-1, with 13 bases matching TRBD2. From germline, CDR1 is LGHNA and CDR2 YSLEER. This CDR3 spans 16 amino acids. V lost 2 bases and J lost 4; bases outside the gene matches: 2. The CDR3 spells CASSQRLAGGYNEQFF. As DNA, the CDR3 is TGCGCCAGCAGCCAAAGACTAGCGGGGGGTTACAATGAGCAGTTCTTC.